The 27 T cell receptor beta chains below were found in one sample sequenced in a study of tumor and adjacent non-tumor tissue in lung cancer. The library came from three nested PCR rounds adapted from ARM-PCR protocols. TCRdb ran MiXCR on the multiplex PCR reads and lists one entry per CDR3 protein. The data show 40,000 to 55,000 distinct CDR3 sequences, with 74% seen just once and 20% to 25% held by the top ten. This sample's RNA came from whole unsorted tissue. More than 3 cm separated this lung sample from the edge of the tumor. The sequenced sample consisted of distant non-tumor lung tissue. The receptor set was obtained from a woman in her fifties or sixties with non-small cell lung cancer.

Concerning this clonotype: One end of the junction does not line up with germline, which may come from a read error. The chain has TRBV11-2 and TRBJ2-3; TRBD1 agrees at 7 bases. Germline loops: CDR1 SGHAT, CDR2 FQNNGV. This CDR3 region has 16 residues. The CDR3 DNA reads TGTGTCAGCAGCTTGGGACCGGGACAGTCCGCAGATACGCAGTATTTT. Protein sequence: CVSSLGPGQSADTQYF.

The chain is built from TRBV28 and TRBJ2-1; 9 bases agree with TRBD1. CDR1 and CDR2 from the germline V gene are MDHEN and SYDVKM. This CDR3 spans 14 amino acids. The CDR3 DNA is TGTACCAACAGTATGACAGGGGGGTTCAATGAGCAGTTCTTC. It translates to CTNSMTGGFNEQFF. The complete variable domain, with remaining parts taken from reference TRBV28 and TRBJ2-1, reads DVKVTQSSRYLVKRTGEKVFLECVQDMDHENMFWYRQDPGLGLRLIYFSYDVKMKEKGDIPEGYSVSREKKERFSLILESASTNQTSMYLCTNSMTGGFNEQFFGPGTRLTVL.

Remarks on this clonotype: One junction end does not reproduce the germline sequence, and a read error may be involved. V is TRBV28 and J is TRBJ2-3; perhaps TRBD2 as D (6 bases). CDR3 length: 17 amino acids. CDR1 is MDHEN and CDR2 is SYDVKM in the germline V gene. CDR3 protein: CASSSVAMRGCTDTQYF. The DNA of the CDR3 is TGCGCCAGCAGTTCCGTAGCTATGCGGGGATGCACAGATACGCAGTATTTT.

V is TRBV11-3 and J is TRBJ2-7; D perhaps matches TRBD2 (6 bases). V was cut by 6 bases and J by 2 bases, with 14 bases left in between. This CDR3 spans 14 amino acids. CDR1 is SGHNT and CDR2 is YENEEA in the germline V gene. The CDR3 reads CASRLDAGTYEQYF. The CDR3 DNA sequence: TGTGCCAGCAGATTGGATGCGGGAACCTACGAGCAGTACTTC.

This clonotype was seen a handful of times. A much larger clone sits a single nucleotide away, making a read error possible. The CDR3 carries no conserved terminal phenylalanine or tryptophan, so it likely arises from a read error. The rearrangement links TRBV7-8 to TRBJ1-5; D might be TRBD1 (5 bases). Germline V CDR1 and CDR2: SGHVS, FQNEAQ. This CDR3 is 13 amino acids long. The V gene lost 5 bases and the J gene lost 5 bases, with 10 bases spanning the gap. CDR3 in DNA: TGTGCCAGCAGCGAACAAGGGGATCAGCCCCAGCATCTT. This translates into CASSEQGDQPQHL.

The chain links TRBV4-3 to TRBJ1-5; D perhaps matches TRBD1 (5 bases). This CDR3 region has 18 residues. Germline values: CDR1 LGHNA, CDR2 YSLEER. Trimming removed 2 bases from V and 10 bases from J, with 27 bases in between. The CDR3 nucleotides are TGCGCCAGCAGCCAATACTGGGCTAGACCTAGGGGATCCCAACCCCAGCATTTT. Protein: CASSQYWARPRGSQPQHF.

The table lists this clonotype with a count of one. The junction does not match germline at one end; this may be a read error. The chain has TRBV28 and TRBJ1-2; D gene ambiguous. This CDR3 has 12 residues. CDR1 and CDR2 (germline): MDHEN, SYDVKM. CDR3 protein: CASTNRYYGYIF. The CDR3 region has the DNA TGTGCCAGTACAAACAGATACTATGGCTACATCTTC.

Details on this clonotype: Because it lacks the conserved phenylalanine or tryptophan at the end, this CDR3 is likely a read error. The chain recombines TRBV6-5 with TRBJ1-3, with a tentative D call TRBD1 (5 bases). Germline loops: CDR1 MNHEY, CDR2 SVGAGI. The length of the CDR3 is 16 residues. In nucleotides, the CDR3 is TGTGCCAGTAGTTCCTTGGGGGTAGACTCTGGAAACACCATATATTTG. Protein product: CASSSLGVDSGNTIYL.

In regard to this clonotype: Germline and junction disagree at one end, which may indicate a read error. The J gene is TRBJ2-6, the V gene TRBV29-1, with TRBD1 matching 9 bases. Germline V CDR1 and CDR2: SQVTM, ANQGSEA. This CDR3 comprises 16 residues. CDR3: CSVDNTGGTGANVLAF. The DNA of the CDR3 is TGCAGCGTCGATAACACAGGGGGCACTGGGGCCAACGTCCTGGCTTTC.

In regard to this clonotype: A clone one base away is much larger, so this may be a read error. This rearrangement joins TRBV29-1 to TRBJ1-6, with a possible D match to TRBD1 (5 bases). The germline gives CDR1 SQVTM, CDR2 ANQGSEA. V was trimmed by 8 bases and J by 8 bases, leaving 16 bases between them. The CDR3 loop spans 13 amino acids. The CDR3 is CSIAAGMDSPLHF. The CDR3, as DNA: TGCAGCATTGCTGCAGGGATGGATTCACCCCTCCACTTT.

The J gene is TRBJ2-3, the V gene TRBV11-3; weak D call: TRBD2 (5 bases). The CDR3 consists of 15 residues. Germline V gene lookup returns CDR1 SGHNT and CDR2 YENEEA. Trimming removed 4 bases at V and 6 bases at J, with 17 bases between. The CDR3 sequence is CASSSSEGLGDTQYF. DNA for the CDR3: TGTGCCAGCAGCTCCAGTGAGGGTCTAGGGGATACGCAGTATTTT.

This clonotype was counted at least ten times. The chain has TRBV4-2 and TRBJ1-4; D call uncertain. This CDR3 region has 12 residues. Trimming took 10 bases from V and 8 from J, leaving 14 bases between them. The germline V gene has CDR1 LGHNA and CDR2 YNFKEQ. CDR3 coding DNA: TGTGCCACGAAGAAGGGCGGGGAAAAACTGTTTTTT. Protein: CATKKGGEKLFF.

On this clonotype itself: One end of the junction does not line up with germline, which may come from a read error. V is TRBV6-5 and J is TRBJ2-1, with 7 bases matching TRBD1. There are 14 residues in the CDR3. CDR1 MNHEY and CDR2 SVGAGI come from the germline V gene. DNA for the CDR3: TGTGCCAGCAGCCGGGACAGCCTGATCAATAAGCATTTCTTC. Its translation is CASSRDSLINKHFF.

Turning to this clonotype: The final CDR3 position lacks the conserved phenylalanine or tryptophan, pointing to a likely read error. This chain connects TRBV6-5 to TRBJ2-5; 9 bases line up with TRBD2. Germline V gives CDR1 MNHEY, CDR2 SVGAGI. This CDR3 contains 16 residues. V shed 5 bases and J 4 bases; nucleotides not matched to a gene: 11. CDR3 bases: TGTGCCAGCAGTCCCATAGCTAGCGGGATTGGAGAGACCCAGTACTCC. The encoded protein is CASSPIASGIGETQYS.

Regarding this clonotype: An end of the junction does not agree with germline; a read error may underlie this. The V and J genes are TRBV12-3 or TRBV12-4 and TRBJ2-1; D may match TRBD1 or TRBD2 (5 bases each). CDR3 length: 13 amino acids. CDR3 sequence reads: CVSSNRDRPVQFF. The CDR3 nucleotides read TGTGTCAGCAGTAATCGGGACCGCCCGGTACAGTTCTTC.

In the case of this clonotype: A junction boundary mismatches the germline segment, possibly from a read error. J is TRBJ2-7 and V is TRBV4-3; D is possibly TRBD1 or TRBD2 (5 bases each). The germline V gene encodes CDR1 LGHNA and CDR2 YSLEER. The length of the CDR3 is 15 residues. The CDR3 DNA reads as TGCGCCGGCAGCCAAGAAATAGCAGGGAGCTACGAGCAGTACTTC. Translating it yields CAGSQEIAGSYEQYF.

In the case of this clonotype: A read error may account for a junction end that differs from germline. The J gene is TRBJ2-4, the V gene TRBV12-3 or TRBV12-4; D remains ambiguous. The CDR3 runs to 15 residues. The CDR3: CACSLWSGTKNVQYF. Written as DNA, the CDR3 is TGTGCCTGCAGTTTGTGGAGTGGTACCAAAAACGTTCAGTACTTC.

V usage is TRBV29-1 and J usage is TRBJ1-2; possible D gene TRBD1, 5 bases. Trimming shortened V by 4 bases and J by 7 bases, and 19 bases separated the two germline ends. Per germline, CDR1 SQVTM and CDR2 ANQGSEA. This CDR3 is built from 14 residues. The CDR3 is CSVAFEGQGAGYTF. CDR3 in DNA: TGCAGCGTTGCCTTTGAGGGGCAAGGTGCTGGCTACACCTTC.

This clonotype was seen repeatedly, ten times or more. V usage is TRBV28 and J usage is TRBJ2-1, with 10 bases aligning to TRBD2. The CDR3 loop spans 15 amino acids. The germline CDR1 and CDR2 sequences are MDHEN and SYDVKM. V shed 1 base, J shed 3 bases, and the junction held 0 bases outside the gene matches. CDR3 nucleotides: TGTGCCAGCAGTTTATCTAGCGGGGGCTACAATGAGCAGTTCTTC. Translated: CASSLSSGGYNEQFF.

Concerning this clonotype: The conserved closing phenylalanine or tryptophan is absent in this CDR3, likely reflecting a read error. The gene calls are TRBV28 and TRBJ2-4; D is ambiguous. Germline CDR1 is MDHEN and CDR2 is SYDVKM. Trimming cost V 2 bases and J 2 bases, with 16 bases left between them. The CDR3 is 17 residues long. The CDR3 DNA reads TGTGCCAGCAGTTTACCCTACTCTGGAATAACCAAAAACATTCAGTACCTC. Its protein is CASSLPYSGITKNIQYL.

A word on this clonotype: It may be a read error: a sequence one base away is much more abundant. The chain has TRBV20-1 and TRBJ2-1; tentatively, D is TRBD1 (5 bases). CDR1 and CDR2 from the germline V gene are DFQATT and SNEGSKA (reference sequence). This CDR3 has 13 residues. CDR3 nucleotide sequence: TGCATTGCTAGAGATGACCCCCAGGGAGAGCAGTTCTTC. Translation gives CIARDDPQGEQFF.

For this clonotype: A much larger clone lies a single base off, so this may be a read error. The chain employs TRBV30 and TRBJ2-2; D not resolved. V lost 7 bases, J lost 3 bases, and 9 bases lay in between. The CDR3 runs 12 residues. CDR1 is GTSNPN and CDR2 is SVGIG in the germline V gene (reference sequence). The CDR3 DNA sequence: TGTGCCTTGAAACGGGACACCGGGGAGCTGTTTTTT. Residues: CALKRDTGELFF.

A single count supports this clonotype. The missing conserved phenylalanine or tryptophan at the end of this CDR3 makes a read error likely. The J gene is TRBJ1-3, the V gene TRBV4-3, with 8 bases aligning to TRBD1. The CDR3 is made up of 14 amino acids. In germline, CDR1 is LGHNA, CDR2 YSLEER. The CDR3 DNA follows: TGCGCCAGCAGCCACGTGGGACAGGACAACATCATATATTCT. As protein: CASSHVGQDNIIYS.

On this clonotype itself: The junction departs from the called germline gene at one end, perhaps through a read error. V is TRBV29-1 and J is TRBJ1-4, with D unresolved. This CDR3 has 13 amino acids. Germline assignment: CDR1 SQVTM and CDR2 ANQGSEA. The chain's CDR3 is CSVVQATNEKLFF. In DNA form, the CDR3 reads TGCAGCGTTGTGCAGGCAACTAATGAAAAACTATTTTTT.

Regarding this clonotype: A read error may account for a junction end that differs from germline. V usage is TRBV14 and J usage is TRBJ1-1, with 9 bases fitting TRBD1. Germline CDR1 SGHDN, CDR2 FVKESK. The length of the CDR3 is 12 residues. CDR3 sequence reads: CARGRDRVEALF. CDR3 nucleotide sequence: TGTGCCAGGGGGCGGGACAGGGTGGAAGCTCTCTTT.

The rearrangement joins TRBV12-3 or TRBV12-4 to TRBJ1-3; D not resolved. Trimming removed 6 bases from V and 6 bases from J, with 9 bases in between. This CDR3 spans 12 amino acids. The CDR3 DNA sequence: TGTGCCAGCAGCTCTCCCTTAAACACCATATATTTT. Its protein is CASSSPLNTIYF.

Sample share makes this clonotype large. V gene TRBV29-1 combines with J gene TRBJ2-2, with TRBD1 matching over 8 bases. Germline V gene data show CDR1 as SQVTM and CDR2 as ANQGSEA. The length of the CDR3 is 14 residues. Trimming removed 3 bases from V and 5 bases from J; junction bases left unmatched: 5. The CDR3: CSVDWQGATGELFF. As DNA, the CDR3 is TGCAGCGTTGATTGGCAGGGGGCAACCGGGGAGCTGTTTTTT.